The sequence of this T cell receptor beta chain was determined in a study of blood T cell repertoires in COVID-19. Seattle's cohort entered during active infection and was followed longitudinally. As handled by the study authors: Amplification from reference gene primers served as the basis for estimated nucleated cell counts. Libraries were prepared by immunoSEQ multiplex PCR; TCRdb keeps only in-frame clonotypes and omits some of them. Clonal size and the V and J genes are those of that table, whereas D and trimming came from the DNA. The sample yields 90,000 or so clones, roughly nine tenths seen once. CDR3 size: 16 residues. Trimming stripped 0 bases from V and 4 bases from J, with 13 bases between. In germline, CDR1 is SNHLY, CDR2 FYNNEI.

The clonotype was recovered from a man aged 60-69 years with COVID-19, enrolled during active disease. V is TRBV2 and J is TRBJ1-5; D remains ambiguous. Material: peripheral blood. In nucleotides, the CDR3 is TGTGCCAGCAGTGAAGCGCGCGGGGTAGGGAATCAGCCCCAGCATTTT. It encodes CASSEARGVGNQPQHF.